The 10 T cell receptor beta chains reported below all come from one sample, sequenced in a study of T cells expressing NK-cell markers. Using the 5' RACE reads, TCRdb records one entry per CDR3 protein without DNA. This table holds 150,000 to 200,000 distinct CDR3 sequences. The specimen sequenced was blood T cells: a sorted CD56 or NKG2C T cell subset, CD4+ or CD8+ T cells, or bulk PBMC T cells (not recorded which). The receptors originated from a man aged 18-75 years in good health.

The rearrangement uses TRBV20-1 and TRBJ2-7; TCRdb lists TRBD1, though no DNA is available to test this call. The CDR3 has 13 residues. Germline V lookup: CDR1 DFQATT, CDR2 SNEGSKA (reference sequence). The CDR3 loop is CSTPGQGIDEQYF.

The V call is TRBV27, the J call TRBJ2-7; TCRdb's assignment of TRBD1 cannot be checked, as there is no DNA. This CDR3 is built from 14 residues. Per germline, CDR1 MNHEY and CDR2 SMNVEV (reference sequence). CDR3: CASSHTGDMDEQYF.

J is TRBJ2-3 and V is TRBV7-9; TCRdb outputs TRBD1, but without DNA this stays unchecked. This CDR3 is built from 16 residues. Germline V gene data show CDR1 as SEHNR and CDR2 as FQNEAQ (reference sequence). CDR3 in amino acids: CASSSGFRGVTDTQYF.

The rearrangement links TRBV28 to TRBJ2-2. Looked up from germline, CDR1 is MDHEN and CDR2 is SYDVKM. The CDR3 runs to 14 residues. CDR3 residues: CASSPNRNTGELFF.

The chain carries TRBV19 and TRBJ2-7; without DNA, the TCRdb call of TRBD1 cannot be checked. Germline V gene data show CDR1 as LNHDA and CDR2 as SQIVND (reference sequence). The CDR3 is made up of 15 amino acids. The CDR3 loop is CASSIGDNEDYEQYF.

This chain uses TRBV11-2 with TRBJ2-3; the TCRdb D gene call, TRBD1, has no DNA to confirm it. The germline gives CDR1 SGHAT, CDR2 FQNNGV. The CDR3 totals 17 residues. The CDR3 here is CASSLEGLASSTDTQYF. The variable domain in full, completed from reference TRBV11-2 and TRBJ2-3, reads EAGVAQSPRYKIIEKRQSVAFWCNPISGHATLYWYQQILGQGPKLLIQFQNNGVVDDSQLPKDRFSAERLKGVDSTLKIQPAKLEDSAVYLCASSLEGLASSTDTQYFGPGTRLTVL.

The chain carries TRBV20-1 and TRBJ2-5; the TCRdb D gene call, TRBD1, has no DNA to confirm it. CDR1 DFQATT and CDR2 SNEGSKA come from the germline V gene (reference sequence). This CDR3 region has 17 residues. The chain's CDR3 is CSATTLIGQAFQETQYF.

V and J are TRBV3-1 and TRBJ2-1. Germline-derived CDR1 and CDR2 are LGHDT and YNNKEL (reference sequence). This CDR3 contains 15 residues. The CDR3 sequence is CASSQSRDSYNEQFF.

The chain links TRBV4-1 to TRBJ1-3. The CDR3 has 14 amino acids. From germline, CDR1 is MGHRA and CDR2 YSYEKL. This CDR3 reads CASSQVTGGNTIYF.

This CDR3 is CASGALETYEQYF. J is TRBJ2-7 and V is TRBV7-8. This CDR3 has 13 amino acids. The germline V gene has CDR1 SGHVS and CDR2 FQNEAQ.